This T cell receptor beta chain was profiled in a study of Graves' ophthalmopathy and Graves' hyperthyroidism. Study summary: Pretreatment peripheral blood was obtained at initial diagnosis. Study-level results: Most thyroid-expanded clonotypes exceeding 0.001 frequency were also found in blood. Ophthalmopathy progression cases were predicted by the model with roughly 64% sensitivity and almost 75% specificity.

This clonotype was recorded at least ten times. Its cognate antigen is unknown. Trimming cost V 4 bases and J 7 bases, with 10 bases left between them. CDR1 is SGHTA and CDR2 is FQGTGA in the germline V gene. This CDR3 contains 13 residues. RNA transcripts provided the template for amplifying TCR beta CDR3 regions. First-round RT-PCR employed HTBI primers, with a second-round multiplex PCR after it. TCRdb reprocessed the multiplex PCR reads with MiXCR, giving one entry per CDR3 protein. The table lists 650,000 to 800,000 distinct CDR3 sequences, under 50% of them singletons. The rearrangement uses TRBV7-3 and TRBJ2-2, with D unresolved. The source is an adult man with Graves' ophthalmopathy. Sequenced: peripheral blood. The CDR3: CASSSSGGGELFF. The CDR3 nucleotides are TGTGCCAGCAGCTCTAGTGGCGGCGGGGAGCTGTTTTTT.